Listed below are T cell receptor beta chains from one sample, sequenced in a study of blood T cell repertoires in COVID-19. Here immunoSEQ multiplex PCR was the method, and the copy in TCRdb shows in-frame clones only, minus some. The sample includes approximately 44,000 clones, more than 70% of them seen just once. Sequencing used peripheral blood. The receptor set was obtained from a human donor in a cohort sampled during active COVID-19. CDR3s include the opening cysteine and the closing phenylalanine or tryptophan. A D gene is named only where the DNA matches it firmly. Not all rows give a size; the values are once, few, many and, for expanded clones, a class.

cdr3_aa	cdr3_nt	clone_size	d_call	j_call	v_call
CASSLGFEYTQYF	TGTGCCAGCAGCTTAGGCTTCGAGTATACGCAGTATTTT	NA	NA	TRBJ2-3	TRBV11-2
CASVPSSTGGNGYTF	TGTGCCAGCGTGCCCTCATCGACAGGGGGAAATGGCTACACCTTC	NA	TRBD1	TRBJ1-2	TRBV19
CASSSSWTGMNTEAFF	TGTGCCAGCAGTTCCTCCTGGACAGGGATGAACACTGAAGCTTTCTTT	NA	TRBD1	TRBJ1-1	TRBV6-5
CASSPGGHYEQYF	TGTGCCAGCAGCCCAGGTGGCCACTACGAGCAGTACTTC	NA	NA	TRBJ2-7	TRBV11-3
CASSQVGTGGEGYTF	TGCGCCAGCAGCCAAGTAGGGACAGGGGGCGAAGGCTACACCTTC	NA	TRBD1	TRBJ1-2	TRBV4-1
CAWSPGGKWNNSPLHF	TGTGCCTGGAGTCCAGGGGGGAAGTGGAACAATTCACCCCTCCACTTT	NA	TRBD1	TRBJ1-6	TRBV30
CASSQGGYEQYF	TGTGCCAGCAGCCAAGGCGGCTACGAGCAGTACTTC	once	NA	TRBJ2-7	TRBV6-6
CAWSYTRREQYF	TGTGCCTGGTCGTACACCCGGCGGGAGCAGTACTTC	few	NA	TRBJ2-7	TRBV6-5
CASSPGGTGELFF	TGTGCCAGCAGCCCAGGCGGGACCGGGGAGCTGTTTTTT	NA	NA	TRBJ2-2	TRBV7-3
CASKRTGHNSPLHF	TGTGCCAGCAAACGGACAGGTCATAATTCACCCCTCCACTTT	few	TRBD1	TRBJ1-6	TRBV27
CASSEMRLVEPQHF	TGCGCCAGCAGTGAGATGCGCCTGGTGGAGCCCCAGCATTTT	few	NA	TRBJ1-5	TRBV10-2
CASSYLNTQFYEQYF	TGTGCCAGCAGTTACTTAAACACGCAGTTCTACGAGCAGTACTTC	NA	NA	TRBJ2-7	TRBV6-6
CASSVEIRGEQFF	TGTGCCAGCAGCGTAGAAATCAGGGGTGAGCAGTTCTTC	NA	NA	TRBJ2-1	TRBV9
CATSDSTAYGYTF	TGTGCCACCAGTGATTCGACAGCTTATGGCTACACCTTC	NA	NA	TRBJ1-2	TRBV24-1
CASVRGGWLITEAFF	TGTGCCAGCGTTAGGGGGGGTTGGTTGATAACTGAAGCTTTCTTT	once	NA	TRBJ1-1	TRBV2
CASSPGISRGIHEQYF	TGCGCCAGCAGCCCGGGGATTTCACGGGGGATCCACGAGCAGTACTTC	NA	NA	TRBJ2-7	TRBV5-1
CASSPRQWREQYF	TGTGCCAGCAGCCCCCGACAGTGGCGCGAGCAGTACTTC	NA	NA	TRBJ2-7	TRBV12-3/TRBV12-4
CTSSPDNFGYTF	TGCACCAGCAGCCCGGACAATTTTGGCTACACCTTC	NA	NA	TRBJ1-2	TRBV1
CASSLEWNTEAFF	TGCGCCAGCAGCCTCGAGTGGAACACTGAAGCTTTCTTT	once	NA	TRBJ1-1	TRBV5-1
CAWQGFRGKSNTEAFF	TGTGCCTGGCAGGGGTTTAGGGGGAAATCGAACACTGAAGCTTTCTTT	NA	NA	TRBJ1-1	TRBV30
CASSTGLQGASGNTIYF	TGTGCTAGCAGCACTGGATTACAGGGGGCTTCTGGAAACACCATATATTTT	NA	TRBD1	TRBJ1-3	TRBV7-7
CASSRGQGGSTEAFF	TGTGCCAGCAGTAGGGGACAGGGCGGCAGCACTGAAGCTTTCTTT	NA	TRBD1	TRBJ1-1	TRBV6-5
CAWDGSILAGSYEQYF	TGTGCCTGGGATGGATCAATTCTAGCGGGGTCCTACGAGCAGTACTTC	NA	TRBD2	TRBJ2-7	TRBV30
CASSPGYGANVLTF	TGTGCCAGTAGTCCGGGGTACGGGGCCAACGTCCTGACTTTC	NA	NA	TRBJ2-6	TRBV19
CATSRRDRWGTEAFF	TGTGCCACCAGCAGACGTGACAGGTGGGGCACTGAAGCTTTCTTT	few	NA	TRBJ1-1	TRBV15
CASSRQDLGADTQYF	TGTGCCAGCAGTCGACAGGATTTAGGTGCAGATACGCAGTATTTT	NA	NA	TRBJ2-3	TRBV6-5
CATSRGPGELFF	TGTGCCACCAGTAGGGGTCCCGGGGAGCTGTTTTTT	NA	NA	TRBJ2-2	TRBV24-1
CASSPRGEPSYEQYF	TGTGCCAGCAGCCCCCGCGGGGAGCCCTCCTACGAGCAGTACTTC	NA	NA	TRBJ2-7	TRBV9